This T cell receptor (beta chain) stems from a study of CD8+CD57+ T cells in acquired aplastic anemia. The TCR beta profiling, which covered VDJ combination and CDR3 sequence, was carried out using genomic DNA as the template. One entry per CDR3 protein, called by TCRdb with MiXCR from the reads. The sample yields approximately 180,000 distinct CDR3 sequences, roughly 65% seen once. Sequencing involved patients with CD8+CD57+ cell expansion previously shown by flow cytometry. Patients, without exception, had severe acquired aplastic anemia. Sampling of blood occurred while the patients had still received no therapy. V lost 3 bases and J 4 bases, leaving 10 bases between the germline ends. This CDR3 region has 14 residues. The germline gives CDR1 SGHTA, CDR2 FQGNSA.

The sequence derives from a human donor with aplastic anemia. Sequencing was performed on sorted CD4+, CD8+, or CD8+CD57+ T cells (not recorded which) from PBMCs. The chain couples TRBV7-2 to TRBJ2-1; no definite D call. For the CDR3, the DNA is TGTGCCAGCAGCTTTGTGACACTATACAATGAGCAGTTCTTC. It translates to CASSFVTLYNEQFF.